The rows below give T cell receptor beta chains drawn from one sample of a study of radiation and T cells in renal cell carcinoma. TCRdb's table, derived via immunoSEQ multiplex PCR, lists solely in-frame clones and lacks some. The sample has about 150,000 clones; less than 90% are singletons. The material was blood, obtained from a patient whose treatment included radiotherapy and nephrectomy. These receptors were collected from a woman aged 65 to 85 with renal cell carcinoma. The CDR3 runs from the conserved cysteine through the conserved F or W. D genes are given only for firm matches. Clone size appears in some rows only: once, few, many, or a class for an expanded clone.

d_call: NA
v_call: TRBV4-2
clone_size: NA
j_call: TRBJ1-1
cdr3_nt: TGTGCCAGCAGCCAAGATGGTCTGGGAAACACTGAAGCTTTCTTT
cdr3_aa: CASSQDGLGNTEAFF

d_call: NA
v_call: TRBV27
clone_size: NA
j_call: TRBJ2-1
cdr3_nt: TGTGCCAGCAGTTTAGGGGGGCCCCCCTACAATGAGCAGTTCTTC
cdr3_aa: CASSLGGPPYNEQFF

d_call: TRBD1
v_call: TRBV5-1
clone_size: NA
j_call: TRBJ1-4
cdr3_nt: TGCGCCAGCAGAACCGGGACAGTGAATGAAAAACTGTTTTTT
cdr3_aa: CASRTGTVNEKLFF

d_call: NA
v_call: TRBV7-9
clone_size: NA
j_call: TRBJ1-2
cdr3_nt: TGTGCCAGCAGCTTAGATACACGGGCTAACTATGGCTACACCTTC
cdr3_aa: CASSLDTRANYGYTF

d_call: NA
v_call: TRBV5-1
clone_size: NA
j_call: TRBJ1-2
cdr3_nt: TGCGCCAGCAGCTCCGGGACTAACTATGGCTACACCTTC
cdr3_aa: CASSSGTNYGYTF

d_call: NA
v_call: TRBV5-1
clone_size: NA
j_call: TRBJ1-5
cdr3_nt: TGCGCCAGCAGCCCCCTCGGGGGGGGTTTCCCTGATCAGCCCCAGCATTTT
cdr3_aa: CASSPLGGGFPDQPQHF

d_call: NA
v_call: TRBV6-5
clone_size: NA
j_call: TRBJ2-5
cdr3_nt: TGTGCCAGCAGTTCGAGGGGTGAGACCCAGTACTTC
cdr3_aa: CASSSRGETQYF

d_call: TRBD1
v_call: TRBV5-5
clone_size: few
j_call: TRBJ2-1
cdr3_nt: TGTGCCAGCAGCCCGACGGGACAGACATACAATGAGCAGTTCTTC
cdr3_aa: CASSPTGQTYNEQFF

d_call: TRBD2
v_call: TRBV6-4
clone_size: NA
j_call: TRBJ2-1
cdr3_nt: TGTGCCAGCAGTGAATACAGCGGGGGCCGGGATGAGCAGTTCTTC
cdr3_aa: CASSEYSGGRDEQFF

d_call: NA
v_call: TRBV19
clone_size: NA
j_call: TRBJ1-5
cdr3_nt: TGTGCCAGTAGTATCCGGTCCGTAAGGGAGCCCCAGCATTTT
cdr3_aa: CASSIRSVREPQHF

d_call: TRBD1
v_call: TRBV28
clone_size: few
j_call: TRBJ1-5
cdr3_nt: TGTGCCAGCAGCTCGACAGGGGTTTCTCAGCCCCAGCATTTT
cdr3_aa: CASSSTGVSQPQHF

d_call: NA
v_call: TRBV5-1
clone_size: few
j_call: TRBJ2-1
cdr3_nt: TGCGCCAGCAGCCAGGGAATCGTGAATGAGCAGTTCTTC
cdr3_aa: CASSQGIVNEQFF

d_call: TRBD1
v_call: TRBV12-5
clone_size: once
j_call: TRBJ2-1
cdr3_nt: TGTGCTAGTGGTTTCGCAGGGGGCAAGGACAATGAGCAGTTCTTC
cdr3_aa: CASGFAGGKDNEQFF

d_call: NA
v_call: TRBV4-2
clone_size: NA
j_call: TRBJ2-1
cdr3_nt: TGTGCCAGCAGCCCGGATATGAGACTCTACAATGAGCAGTTCTTC
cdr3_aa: CASSPDMRLYNEQFF

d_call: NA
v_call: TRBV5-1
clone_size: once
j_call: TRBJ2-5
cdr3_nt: TGCGCCAGCAGCCCTACGATGGAGACCCAGTACTTC
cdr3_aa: CASSPTMETQYF

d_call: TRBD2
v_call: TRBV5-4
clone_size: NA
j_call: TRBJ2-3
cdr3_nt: TGTGCCAGCAGCCCCGGTAGACTAGCGGGGGGCACAGATACGCAGTATTTT
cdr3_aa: CASSPGRLAGGTDTQYF